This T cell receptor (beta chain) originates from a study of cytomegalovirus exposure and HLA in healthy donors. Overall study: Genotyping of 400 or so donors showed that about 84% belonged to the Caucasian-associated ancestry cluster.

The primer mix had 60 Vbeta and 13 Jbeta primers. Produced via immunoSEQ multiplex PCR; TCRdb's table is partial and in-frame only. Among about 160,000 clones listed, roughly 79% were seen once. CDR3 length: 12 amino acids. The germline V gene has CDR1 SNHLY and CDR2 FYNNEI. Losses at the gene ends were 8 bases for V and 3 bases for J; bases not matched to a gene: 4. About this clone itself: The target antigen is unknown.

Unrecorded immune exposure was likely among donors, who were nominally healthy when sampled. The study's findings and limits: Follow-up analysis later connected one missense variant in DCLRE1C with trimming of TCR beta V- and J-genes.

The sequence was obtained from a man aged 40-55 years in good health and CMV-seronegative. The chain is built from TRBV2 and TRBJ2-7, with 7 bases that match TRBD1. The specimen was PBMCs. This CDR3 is CASAAGGYEQYF. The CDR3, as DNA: TGTGCCAGCGCGGCAGGGGGCTACGAGCAGTACTTC.